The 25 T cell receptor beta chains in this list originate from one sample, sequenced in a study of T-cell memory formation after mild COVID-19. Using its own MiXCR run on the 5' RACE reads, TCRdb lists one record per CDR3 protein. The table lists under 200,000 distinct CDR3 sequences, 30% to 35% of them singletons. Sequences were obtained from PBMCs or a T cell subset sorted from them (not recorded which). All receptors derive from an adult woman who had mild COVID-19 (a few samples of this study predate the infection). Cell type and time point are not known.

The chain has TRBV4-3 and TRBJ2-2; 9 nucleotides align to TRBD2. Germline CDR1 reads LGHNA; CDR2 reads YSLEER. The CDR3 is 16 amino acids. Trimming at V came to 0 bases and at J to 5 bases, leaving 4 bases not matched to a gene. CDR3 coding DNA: TGCGCCAGCAGCCAAGATGCCCTAGCGGGAACCGGGGAGCTGTTTTTT. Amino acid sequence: CASSQDALAGTGELFF.

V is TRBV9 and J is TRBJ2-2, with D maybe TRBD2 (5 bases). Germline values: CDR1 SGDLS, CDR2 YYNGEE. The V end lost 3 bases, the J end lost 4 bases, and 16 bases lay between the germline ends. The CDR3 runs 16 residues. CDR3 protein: CASSAIGYGSTGELFF. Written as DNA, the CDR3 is TGTGCCAGCAGCGCAATAGGGTATGGGAGCACCGGGGAGCTGTTTTTT.

The CDR3 DNA sequence: TGTGCCAGCAGCTCGGGGTCGTTCTACGAGCAGTACTTC. It is translated as CASSSGSFYEQYF. The chain links TRBV7-9 to TRBJ2-7, with D possibly matching TRBD2 (5 bases). Trimming shortened V by 4 bases and J by 3 bases, and 10 bases separated the two germline ends. The CDR3 has 13 amino acids. Germline V lookup: CDR1 SEHNR, CDR2 FQNEAQ (reference sequence).

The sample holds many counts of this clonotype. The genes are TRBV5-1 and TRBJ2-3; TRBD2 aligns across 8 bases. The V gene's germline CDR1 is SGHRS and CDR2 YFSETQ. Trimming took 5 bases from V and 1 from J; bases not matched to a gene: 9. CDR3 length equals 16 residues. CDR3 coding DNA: TGCGCCAGCAGTCATCCCAGGCGGGAGGGCACAGATACGCAGTATTTT. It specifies CASSHPRREGTDTQYF.

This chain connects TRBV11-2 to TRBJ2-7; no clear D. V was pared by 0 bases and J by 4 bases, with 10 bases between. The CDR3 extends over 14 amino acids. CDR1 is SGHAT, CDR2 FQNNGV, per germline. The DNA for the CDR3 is TGTGCCAGCAGCTTAGACACGAGGAGTTACGAGCAGTACTTC. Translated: CASSLDTRSYEQYF.

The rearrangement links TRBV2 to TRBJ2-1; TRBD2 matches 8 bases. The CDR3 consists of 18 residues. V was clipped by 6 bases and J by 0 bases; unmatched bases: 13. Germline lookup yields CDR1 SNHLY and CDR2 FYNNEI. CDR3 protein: CASRAGAPPSSSYNEQFF. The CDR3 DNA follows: TGTGCCAGCAGAGCGGGAGCCCCTCCATCAAGCTCCTACAATGAGCAGTTCTTC.

Written as DNA, the CDR3 is TGTGCCAGCAGCTTAGCGGGCGTCACTACGCAGTATTTT. It encodes CASSLAGVTTQYF. J is TRBJ2-3 and V is TRBV7-6; no definite D call. The CDR3 is 13 residues long. Germline assignment: CDR1 SGHVS and CDR2 FNYEAQ. V was shortened by 0 bases and J by 8 bases, with 9 bases between the two germline ends.

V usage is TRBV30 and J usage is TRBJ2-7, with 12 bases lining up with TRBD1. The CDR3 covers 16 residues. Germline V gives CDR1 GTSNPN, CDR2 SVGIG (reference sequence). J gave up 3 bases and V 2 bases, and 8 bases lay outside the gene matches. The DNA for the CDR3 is TGTGCCTGGAGTCTGACCGGGACAGGGGGCGGCTACGAGCAGTACTTC. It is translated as CAWSLTGTGGGYEQYF.

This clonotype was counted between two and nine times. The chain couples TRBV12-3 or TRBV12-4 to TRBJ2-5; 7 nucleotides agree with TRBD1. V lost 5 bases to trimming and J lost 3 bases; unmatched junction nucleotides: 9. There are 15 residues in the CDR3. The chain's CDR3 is CASSPPGTAKETQYF. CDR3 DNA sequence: TGTGCCAGCAGTCCGCCCGGGACAGCTAAAGAGACCCAGTACTTC.

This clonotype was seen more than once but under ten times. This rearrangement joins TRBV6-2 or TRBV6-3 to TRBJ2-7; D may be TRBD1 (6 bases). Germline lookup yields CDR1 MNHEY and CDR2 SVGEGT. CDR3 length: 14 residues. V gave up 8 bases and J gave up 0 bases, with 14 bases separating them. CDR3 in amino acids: CASRITGSSYEQYF. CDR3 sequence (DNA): TGTGCCAGCCGGATTACAGGGAGCTCCTACGAGCAGTACTTC.

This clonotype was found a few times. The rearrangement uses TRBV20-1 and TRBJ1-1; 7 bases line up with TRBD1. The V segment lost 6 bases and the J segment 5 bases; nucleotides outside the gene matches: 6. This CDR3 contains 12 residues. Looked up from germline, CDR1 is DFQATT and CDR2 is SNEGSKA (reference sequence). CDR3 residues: CSALQGGTEAFF. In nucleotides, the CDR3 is TGCAGTGCCCTGCAGGGGGGTACTGAAGCTTTCTTT.

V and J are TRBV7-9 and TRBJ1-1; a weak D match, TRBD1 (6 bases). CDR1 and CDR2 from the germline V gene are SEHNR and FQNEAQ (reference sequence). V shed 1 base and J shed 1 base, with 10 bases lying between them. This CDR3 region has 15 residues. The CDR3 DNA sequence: TGTGCCAGCAGCTTAGTCCCAGGGGCGAACACTGAAGCTTTCTTT. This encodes CASSLVPGANTEAFF.

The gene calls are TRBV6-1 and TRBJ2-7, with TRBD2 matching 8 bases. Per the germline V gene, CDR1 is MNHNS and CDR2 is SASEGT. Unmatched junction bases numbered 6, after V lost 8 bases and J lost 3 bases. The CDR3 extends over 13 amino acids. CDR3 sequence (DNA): TGTGCCAGCGAAAGCGGGGGCCGCTACGAGCAGTACTTC. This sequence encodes CASESGGRYEQYF.

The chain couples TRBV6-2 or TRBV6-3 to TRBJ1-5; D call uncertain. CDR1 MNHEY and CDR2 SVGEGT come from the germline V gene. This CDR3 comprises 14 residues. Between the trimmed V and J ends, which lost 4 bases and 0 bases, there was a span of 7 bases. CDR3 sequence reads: CASSLASSNQPQHF. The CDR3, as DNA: TGTGCCAGCAGTTTGGCCAGTAGCAATCAGCCCCAGCATTTT.

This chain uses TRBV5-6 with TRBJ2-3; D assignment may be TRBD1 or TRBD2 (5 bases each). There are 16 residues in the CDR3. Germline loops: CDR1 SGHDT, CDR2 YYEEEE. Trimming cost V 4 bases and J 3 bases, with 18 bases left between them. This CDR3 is CASSPPTRGWTDTQYF. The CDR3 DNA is TGTGCCAGCAGCCCTCCGACTCGGGGCTGGACAGATACGCAGTATTTT.

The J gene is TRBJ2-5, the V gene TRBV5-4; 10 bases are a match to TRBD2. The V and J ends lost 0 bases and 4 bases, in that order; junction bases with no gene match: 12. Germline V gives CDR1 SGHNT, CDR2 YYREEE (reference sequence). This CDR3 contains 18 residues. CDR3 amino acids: CASSLAGLAGVTRETQYF. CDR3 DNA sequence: TGTGCCAGCAGCTTGGCCGGGCTAGCGGGGGTGACAAGAGAGACCCAGTACTTC.

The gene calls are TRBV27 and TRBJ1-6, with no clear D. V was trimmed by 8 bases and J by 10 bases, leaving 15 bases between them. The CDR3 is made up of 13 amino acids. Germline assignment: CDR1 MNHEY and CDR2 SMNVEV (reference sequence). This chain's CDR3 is CASAQGLGSPLHF. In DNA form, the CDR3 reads TGTGCCAGCGCCCAAGGGTTGGGGTCACCCCTCCACTTT.

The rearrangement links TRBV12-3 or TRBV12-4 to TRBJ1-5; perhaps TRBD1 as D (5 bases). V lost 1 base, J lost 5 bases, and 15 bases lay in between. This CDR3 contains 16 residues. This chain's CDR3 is CASSLGGGYGDQPQHF. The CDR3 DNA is TGTGCCAGCAGTTTAGGTGGGGGTTATGGGGATCAGCCCCAGCATTTT.

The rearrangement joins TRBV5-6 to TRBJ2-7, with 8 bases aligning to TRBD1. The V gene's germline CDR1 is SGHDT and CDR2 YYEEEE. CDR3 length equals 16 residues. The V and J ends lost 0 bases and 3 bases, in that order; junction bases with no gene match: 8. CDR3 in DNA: TGTGCCAGCAGCTTGGTGGGGATTGGACAGGGCTACGAGCAGTACTTC. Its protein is CASSLVGIGQGYEQYF.

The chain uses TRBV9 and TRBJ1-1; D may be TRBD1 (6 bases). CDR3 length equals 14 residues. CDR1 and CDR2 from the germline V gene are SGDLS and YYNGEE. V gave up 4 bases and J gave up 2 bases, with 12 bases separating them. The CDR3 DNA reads TGTGCCAGCAGCCCCCGGACAGTAAACACTGAAGCTTTCTTT. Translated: CASSPRTVNTEAFF. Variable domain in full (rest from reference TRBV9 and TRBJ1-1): DSGVTQTPKHLITATGQRVTLRCSPRSGDLSVYWYQQSLDQGLQFLIQYYNGEERAKGNILERFSAQQFPDLHSELNLSSLELGDSALYFCASSPRTVNTEAFFGQGTRLTVV.

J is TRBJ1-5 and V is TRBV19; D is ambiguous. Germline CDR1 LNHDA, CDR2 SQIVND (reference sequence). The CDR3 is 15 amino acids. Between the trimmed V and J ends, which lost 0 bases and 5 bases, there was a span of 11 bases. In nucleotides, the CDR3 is TGTGCCAGTAGTATAGAGCAGACGGTGGATCAGCCCCAGCATTTT. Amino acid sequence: CASSIEQTVDQPQHF.

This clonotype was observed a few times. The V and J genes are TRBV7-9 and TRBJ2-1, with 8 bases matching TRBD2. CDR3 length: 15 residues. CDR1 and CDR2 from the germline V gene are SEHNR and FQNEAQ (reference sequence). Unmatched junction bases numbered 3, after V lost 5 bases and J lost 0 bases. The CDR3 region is CASSPSGYSYNEQFF. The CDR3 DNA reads TGTGCCAGCAGCCCTAGCGGGTACTCCTACAATGAGCAGTTCTTC.

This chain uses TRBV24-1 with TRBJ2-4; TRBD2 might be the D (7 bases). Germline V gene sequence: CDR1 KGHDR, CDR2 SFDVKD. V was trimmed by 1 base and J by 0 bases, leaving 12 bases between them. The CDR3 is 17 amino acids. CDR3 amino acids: CATSDLWGGAAKNIQYF. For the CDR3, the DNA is TGTGCCACCAGTGATTTATGGGGGGGGGCAGCCAAAAACATTCAGTACTTC.

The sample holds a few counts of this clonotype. The CDR3 loop is CSAAGRTNDFYEQYF. CDR3 DNA sequence: TGCAGTGCAGCCGGGCGAACCAATGACTTCTACGAGCAGTACTTC. This chain connects TRBV20-1 to TRBJ2-7; the D is unclear. This CDR3 region has 15 residues. V was trimmed by 6 bases and J by 3 bases, leaving 21 bases between them. CDR1 is DFQATT and CDR2 is SNEGSKA in the germline V gene (reference sequence).

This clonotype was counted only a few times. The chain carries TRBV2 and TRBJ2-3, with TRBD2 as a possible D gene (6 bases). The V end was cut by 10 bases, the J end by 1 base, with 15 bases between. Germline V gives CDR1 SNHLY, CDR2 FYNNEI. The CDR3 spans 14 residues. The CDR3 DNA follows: TGTGCCAACCCTAGGGAGGCGGGCACAGATACGCAGTATTTT. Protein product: CANPREAGTDTQYF. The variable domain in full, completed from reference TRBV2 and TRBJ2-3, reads EPEVTQTPSHQVTQMGQEVILRCVPISNHLYFYWYRQILGQKVEFLVSFYNNEISEKSEIFDDQFSVERPDGSNFTLKIRSTKLEDSAMYFCANPREAGTDTQYFGPGTRLTVL.